This T cell receptor (beta chain) comes out of a study of vaccination and CD4 T cells after COVID-19. In the study overall: Samples after vaccination came a median about 72 days past dose two, ranging 14 to 241. Cells received overlapping spike peptides from SARS-CoV-2, HCoV-NL63, HCoV-OC43 and HCoV-229E as stimulation.

The study's findings and limits: Researchers looked at relatively few convalescent patients and had no early post-infection timepoints.

The Oncomine TCR Beta short-read assay was what sequenced the DNA obtained from cultured CD4+ T cells. Genomic DNA was extracted from cultured CD4+ T cells. MiXCR was run by TCRdb on the PCR reads, yielding one entry per CDR3 protein. The table lists around 25,000 distinct CDR3 sequences, roughly 40% of them singletons. The sample's treatment: roughly 10-day PBMC culture with coronavirus spike peptide pools or control peptides (ViraFEST assay). This clonotype was counted between two and nine times. What it recognizes is unknown. Germline CDR1 reads MNHEY; CDR2 reads SMNVEV (reference sequence). The CDR3 loop spans 16 amino acids. V was pared by 0 bases and J by 2 bases, with 12 bases between.

The material sequenced was CD4+ T cells from blood, cultured in vitro. This receptor was identified in a human donor who had recovered from COVID-19. The chain employs TRBV27 and TRBJ2-3; D is possibly TRBD1 (6 bases). The CDR3 is CASSLSGTRITDTQYF. The CDR3 bases are TGTGCCAGCAGTTTATCGGGGACACGGATCACAGATACGCAGTATTTT.